This T cell receptor (beta chain) originates from a study of regulatory and conventional T cells in RAG deficiency. Study-wide results and caveats: These Omenn syndrome Treg sorts may hold peripherally activated cells instead. In Omenn syndrome, Treg and Tconv repertoires overlapped >85%. Other subsets showed around 9.4-fold reductions, but Treg unique TCR beta sequences fell roughly 100-fold in these patients. Shannon entropy was markedly lower and Simpson indices higher in RAG-deficient patients than control T-cell subsets.

Genomic DNA came from blood conventional CD4+ T cells gated CD25-low CD127-high. The data were produced by immunoSEQ multiplex PCR, yet TCRdb's version contains in-frame clones alone and is incomplete. The profile shows approximately 35,000 clones, about 70% of them singletons. The CDR3 is made up of 15 amino acids. The germline CDR1 and CDR2 sequences are SGHNT and YYREEE (reference sequence). V was shortened by 3 bases and J by 0 bases, with 13 bases between the two germline ends. In regard to this clone: Antigen specificity is unknown.

This sample also appeared in a second study, on regulatory T cells. That source adds: Amplification used 52 TRBV primers and 13 TRBJ primers.

The material sequenced was CD4+ effector T cells sorted from blood. The TCR sequence derives from a human donor in good health. V usage is TRBV5-4 and J usage is TRBJ2-7, with D possibly matching TRBD2 (6 bases). The DNA of the CDR3 is TGTGCCAGCAGCTCCAACGGGGGAAACTCCTACGAGCAGTACTTC. Translation gives CASSSNGGNSYEQYF.